Below are 24 T cell receptor beta chains sequenced from a single sample in a study of cytomegalovirus exposure and HLA in healthy donors. The PCR was carried out with 60 Vbeta primers and 13 Jbeta primers. Generated by immunoSEQ multiplex PCR, the TCRdb table keeps only in-frame clones and is missing some. The sample records almost 200,000 clones, roughly 80% being singletons. The sequenced sample consisted of PBMCs. The source is a male donor in good health and CMV-seropositive.

The gene calls are TRBV7-2 and TRBJ2-7; TRBD1 agrees at 10 bases. Germline V CDR1 and CDR2: SGHTA, FQGNSA. The CDR3 contains 15 residues. V shed 4 bases, J shed 3 bases, and the junction held 6 bases outside the gene matches. CDR3 sequence (DNA): TGTGCCAGCAGCTCCCGGGACAGGGGTGTCTACGAGCAGTACTTC. This translates into CASSSRDRGVYEQYF.

The rearrangement uses TRBV9 and TRBJ2-2; perhaps TRBD2 as D (6 bases). Trimming left V 4 bases short and J 5 bases short, with 15 bases between. The CDR3 has 15 amino acids. Germline-derived CDR1 and CDR2 are SGDLS and YYNGEE. This CDR3 is CASSPGTAGTGELFF. In DNA, the CDR3 is TGTGCCAGCAGCCCCGGGACGGCGGGGACCGGGGAGCTGTTTTTT.

V is TRBV5-6 and J is TRBJ2-7; the match to TRBD1 covers 9 bases. Unmatched junction bases numbered 2, after V lost 5 bases and J lost 2 bases. The CDR3 consists of 13 residues. From germline, CDR1 is SGHDT and CDR2 YYEEEE. The CDR3 DNA is TGTGCCAGCAGACGGGACAGGGCCTACGAGCAGTACTTC. Its protein is CASRRDRAYEQYF.

The chain carries TRBV6-4 and TRBJ1-1; maybe TRBD1 (5 bases). Trimming cost V 4 bases and J 0 bases, with 6 bases left between them. CDR1 MRHNA and CDR2 SNTAGT come from the germline V gene. The CDR3 spans 13 residues. The DNA for the CDR3 is TGTGCCAGCAGTGGACAGATGAACACTGAAGCTTTCTTT. It codes for CASSGQMNTEAFF.

This clone was seen more than once but under ten times. This sequence joins TRBV18 and TRBJ2-3; D unclear. The CDR3 is 14 amino acids. Deletions cut 2 bases from V and 2 bases from J, with 8 bases between. CDR1 and CDR2 from the germline V gene are KGHSH and LQKENI. CDR3 region: CASSPKGDTDTQYF. The CDR3 coding sequence is TGTGCCAGCTCACCAAAAGGAGACACAGATACGCAGTATTTT.

The chain has TRBV9 and TRBJ2-1, with 9 bases identical to TRBD1. CDR1 and CDR2 from the germline V gene are SGDLS and YYNGEE. This CDR3 comprises 15 residues. Losses at the gene ends were 6 bases for V and 5 bases for J; bases not matched to a gene: 9. This CDR3 reads CASTMGQGPNNEQFF. DNA for the CDR3: TGTGCCAGCACCATGGGACAGGGCCCTAACAATGAGCAGTTCTTC.

The chain is built from TRBV7-3 and TRBJ2-1; 12 positions agree with TRBD2. The CDR3 runs 15 residues. V lost 5 bases, J lost 6 bases, and 5 bases stayed unmatched. Germline values: CDR1 SGHTA, CDR2 FQGTGA. The CDR3 DNA reads TGTGCCAGCAGCCCTGGACTAGCGGGGTCCAATGAGCAGTTCTTC. It translates to CASSPGLAGSNEQFF.

The V and J genes are TRBV28 and TRBJ2-7; D unclear. V shed 4 bases and J shed 3 bases, with 7 bases lying between them. CDR3 length: 12 residues. Germline CDR1 is MDHEN and CDR2 is SYDVKM. CDR3 coding DNA: TGTGCCAGCAGTTCCGGGTACTACGAGCAGTACTTC. Protein sequence: CASSSGYYEQYF.

V gene TRBV18 combines with J gene TRBJ1-5; D may be TRBD1 (5 bases). This CDR3 region has 15 residues. V was trimmed by 3 bases and J by 4 bases, leaving 13 bases between them. CDR1 is KGHSH, CDR2 LQKENI, per germline. CDR3 amino acids: CASSPRGQLNQPQHF. CDR3 sequence (DNA): TGTGCCAGCTCACCGCGAGGACAATTAAATCAGCCCCAGCATTTT.

This clone was seen a handful of times. Other DNA variants within this sample encode the same CDR3. The chain couples TRBV28 to TRBJ2-7, with D hard to call. The germline gives CDR1 MDHEN, CDR2 SYDVKM. The ends were cut back, 6 bases at V and 4 bases at J, with 7 bases in the middle. The CDR3 spans 11 residues. Here the CDR3 DNA reads TGTGCCAGCAGCTTGAGGTACGAGCAGTACTTC. The encoded protein is CASSLRYEQYF.

In the case of this clone: This same CDR3 is encoded by further DNA sequences in the sample. The V and J genes are TRBV5-8 and TRBJ2-5, with 9 bases identical to TRBD1. The CDR3 spans 16 residues. Trimming cost V 4 bases and J 4 bases; bases outside gene matches: 11. Germline V lookup: CDR1 SGHTS, CDR2 YDEGEE. The CDR3 coding sequence is TGTGCCAGCAGCCGGGACAGGGTGAGGAGTCGAGAGACCCAGTACTTC. The encoded protein is CASSRDRVRSRETQYF. Supplemented by reference TRBV5-8 and TRBJ2-5, the full variable domain reads EAGVTQSPTHLIKTRGQQATLRCSPISGHTSVYWYQQALGLGLQFLLWYDEGEERNRGNFPPRFSGRQFPNYSSELNVNALELEDSALYLCASSRDRVRSRETQYFGPGTRLLVL.

The CDR3 DNA reads TGTGCCAGCAGTCCACCCTCGACAGGACCCTACGAGCAGTACTTC. Protein product: CASSPPSTGPYEQYF. The rearrangement joins TRBV28 to TRBJ2-7; a weak D match, TRBD1 (6 bases). Germline V gives CDR1 MDHEN, CDR2 SYDVKM. V was cut by 5 bases and J by 2 bases, with 16 bases left in between. The length of the CDR3 is 15 residues.

The V call is TRBV5-8, the J call TRBJ2-3; 7 bases map to TRBD2. Trimming at V came to 0 bases and at J to 2 bases, leaving 6 bases not matched to a gene. The length of the CDR3 is 16 residues. CDR1 is SGHTS, CDR2 YDEGEE, per germline. CDR3 in DNA: TGTGCCAGCAGCTTGGTTTACGGGGGGTTCACAGATACGCAGTATTTT. Protein sequence: CASSLVYGGFTDTQYF.

The chain recombines TRBV2 with TRBJ2-7; 8 positions match TRBD1. The CDR3 has 15 amino acids. The trim removed 8 bases at V and 0 bases at J, leaving 9 bases unmatched. Germline values: CDR1 SNHLY, CDR2 FYNNEI. The CDR3 sequence: CASVGTGDTSYEQYF. The CDR3 nucleotides are TGTGCCAGCGTTGGGACAGGCGACACCTCCTACGAGCAGTACTTC.

The sample holds a few counts of this clone. The J gene is TRBJ2-7, the V gene TRBV11-2, with TRBD1 matching 10 bases. J lost 2 bases, V lost 5 bases, and 3 bases had no gene match. CDR1 SGHAT and CDR2 FQNNGV come from the germline V gene. The CDR3 runs 14 residues. CDR3 sequence: CASSPGQGPYEQYF. The CDR3 DNA follows: TGTGCCAGCAGCCCGGGACAGGGGCCCTACGAGCAGTACTTC.

This chain links TRBV11-3 with TRBJ2-7, with 10 bases matching TRBD1. V was pared by 5 bases and J by 7 bases, with 11 bases of the junction left unmatched. Germline values: CDR1 SGHNT, CDR2 YENEEA. CDR3 length: 15 residues. The CDR3 loop is CASSPGQGGIREQYF. Here the CDR3 DNA reads TGTGCCAGCAGCCCAGGACAGGGGGGGATTCGAGAGCAGTACTTC.

CDR3 amino acids: CASTVGVTPQHF. CDR3 in DNA: TGTGCCAGCACGGTAGGGGTCACGCCCCAGCATTTT. This chain joins TRBV28 and TRBJ1-5; D perhaps matches TRBD1 (5 bases). CDR1 is MDHEN and CDR2 is SYDVKM in the germline V gene. V lost 7 bases, J lost 9 bases, and 13 bases lay in between. CDR3 length: 12 residues.

This chain joins TRBV2 and TRBJ2-1; 15 bases fit TRBD2. Trimming at V came to 6 bases and at J to 7 bases, leaving 10 bases not matched to a gene. The CDR3 contains 17 residues. Germline CDR1 reads SNHLY; CDR2 reads FYNNEI. The CDR3 DNA reads TGTGCCAGCAGGGTGGGACTAGCGGGAGGAGGGAAGAATGAGCAGTTCTTC. Its protein product is CASRVGLAGGGKNEQFF.

This clone is a singleton in its sample. The CDR3 reads CASRNPGQGAYGYTF. CDR3 sequence (DNA): TGCGCCAGCAGAAACCCGGGACAGGGGGCCTATGGCTACACCTTC. The chain joins TRBV4-1 to TRBJ1-2; TRBD1 agrees at 12 bases. This CDR3 region has 15 residues. Trimming removed 6 bases from V and 4 bases from J; junction bases left unmatched: 6. Germline loops: CDR1 MGHRA, CDR2 YSYEKL.

As regards this clone: The junction differs from germline at one of its ends, possibly a read error. The rearrangement links TRBV7-9 to TRBJ2-3; 10 bases fit TRBD1. CDR3 length: 16 amino acids. Germline CDR1 SEHNR, CDR2 FQNEAQ (reference sequence). The CDR3 coding sequence is TGTTCCAGCAGCCCTTCGGGACAGGGGAGATCAGATACGCAGTATTTT. It is translated as CSSSPSGQGRSDTQYF. Supplemented by reference TRBV7-9 and TRBJ2-3, the full variable domain reads DTGVSQNPRHKITKRGQNVTFRCDPISEHNRLYWYRQTLGQGPEFLTYFQNEAQLEKSRLLSDRFSAERPKGSFSTLEIQRTEQGDSAMYLCSSSPSGQGRSDTQYFGPGTRLTVL.

The V gene is TRBV7-8, the J gene TRBJ1-6; D unclear. The germline CDR1 and CDR2 sequences are SGHVS and FQNEAQ. CDR3 length equals 11 residues. Between the trimmed V and J ends, which lost 3 bases and 10 bases, there was a span of 4 bases. CDR3 nucleotides: TGTGCCAGCAGCTTCGGGTCACCCCTCCACTTT. Encoded protein: CASSFGSPLHF. Filled out from reference TRBV7-8 and TRBJ1-6, the complete variable domain reads GAGVSQSPRYKVAKRGQDVALRCDPISGHVSLFWYQQALGQGPEFLTYFQNEAQLDKSGLPSDRFFAERPEGSVSTLKIQRTQQEDSAVYLCASSFGSPLHFGNGTRLTVT.

V usage is TRBV30 and J usage is TRBJ1-1; D gene ambiguous. There are 14 residues in the CDR3. Germline V CDR1 and CDR2: GTSNPN, SVGIG (reference sequence). The V end was cut by 1 base, the J end by 0 bases, with 9 bases between. The CDR3 nucleotides read TGTGCCTGGAGTGGGACTTTTATGAACACTGAAGCTTTCTTT. Translating it yields CAWSGTFMNTEAFF.

The chain joins TRBV13 to TRBJ2-7, with D possibly matching TRBD1 (6 bases). V was clipped by 5 bases and J by 2 bases, with 13 bases between them. This CDR3 comprises 14 residues. In germline, CDR1 is PRHDT, CDR2 FYEKMQ (reference sequence). The CDR3 loop reads CASSPEGGTYEQYF. The CDR3 region has the DNA TGTGCCAGCAGCCCAGAAGGGGGAACCTACGAGCAGTACTTC.

The chain recombines TRBV28 with TRBJ2-7; 7 bases are shared with TRBD1. V was pared by 7 bases and J by 2 bases, with 11 bases of the junction left unmatched. Germline V lookup: CDR1 MDHEN, CDR2 SYDVKM. The CDR3 has 15 amino acids. The CDR3 region is CASTSQGVGAYEQYF. The CDR3 DNA reads as TGTGCCAGCACCTCGCAGGGGGTTGGAGCCTACGAGCAGTACTTC.